This TCR beta chain stems from a study of blood T cell repertoires in COVID-19. Whole-study context: COVID-19 samples, acute and convalescent, were from the United States, Italy and Spain. Sources were T cells, B-cell-depleted T cells, or PBMCs; the material itself was cDNA or gDNA.

Germline V CDR1 and CDR2: MDHEN, SYDVKM. There are 14 residues in the CDR3. The V segment lost 5 bases and the J segment 8 bases; nucleotides outside the gene matches: 10. Only in-frame clones appear in the TCRdb table, and some are missing; sequencing was by immunoSEQ multiplex PCR. The table has tens of thousands of clones, roughly 80% seen once. The origin of this receptor is a human donor in a cohort sampled during active COVID-19. Material for sequencing was peripheral blood. The V and J genes are TRBV28 and TRBJ1-2; 8 positions agree with TRBD1. For the CDR3, the DNA is TGTGCCAGCAGTGGCCCGACAGGGGCGAGGGGCTACACCTTC. The encoded protein is CASSGPTGARGYTF.